This T cell receptor beta chain derives from a study of CD8+CD57+ T cells in acquired aplastic anemia. Study-level results: Both patients and controls carried the same twenty-nine CD8+ CDR3 sequences.

The use of genomic DNA as template underpinned the TCR beta VDJ and CDR3 profiling. TCRdb reanalysed the reads using MiXCR and keeps one entry per CDR3 protein. This sample has hundreds of thousands of distinct CDR3 sequences, with 45% to 65% found just once. All patients picked for sequencing had shown, by flow cytometry, an expansion of CD8+CD57+ cells. Each of the patients presented with severe acquired aplastic anemia. Blood came from patients not yet given any therapy. The table lists this clonotype with a few counts. The antigen is unknown. CDR1 LNHNV and CDR2 YYDKDF come from the germline V gene (reference sequence). Trimming stripped 0 bases from V and 1 base from J, with 9 bases between. This CDR3 comprises 15 residues.

Input material: sorted CD4+, CD8+, or CD8+CD57+ T cells (not recorded which) from PBMCs. The chain is built from TRBV15 and TRBJ2-5; D is ambiguous. This clonotype was sampled from a human donor with aplastic anemia. The CDR3 loop is CATSRDGRSQETQYF. The CDR3 bases are TGTGCCACCAGCAGAGATGGAAGGAGCCAAGAGACCCAGTACTTC.